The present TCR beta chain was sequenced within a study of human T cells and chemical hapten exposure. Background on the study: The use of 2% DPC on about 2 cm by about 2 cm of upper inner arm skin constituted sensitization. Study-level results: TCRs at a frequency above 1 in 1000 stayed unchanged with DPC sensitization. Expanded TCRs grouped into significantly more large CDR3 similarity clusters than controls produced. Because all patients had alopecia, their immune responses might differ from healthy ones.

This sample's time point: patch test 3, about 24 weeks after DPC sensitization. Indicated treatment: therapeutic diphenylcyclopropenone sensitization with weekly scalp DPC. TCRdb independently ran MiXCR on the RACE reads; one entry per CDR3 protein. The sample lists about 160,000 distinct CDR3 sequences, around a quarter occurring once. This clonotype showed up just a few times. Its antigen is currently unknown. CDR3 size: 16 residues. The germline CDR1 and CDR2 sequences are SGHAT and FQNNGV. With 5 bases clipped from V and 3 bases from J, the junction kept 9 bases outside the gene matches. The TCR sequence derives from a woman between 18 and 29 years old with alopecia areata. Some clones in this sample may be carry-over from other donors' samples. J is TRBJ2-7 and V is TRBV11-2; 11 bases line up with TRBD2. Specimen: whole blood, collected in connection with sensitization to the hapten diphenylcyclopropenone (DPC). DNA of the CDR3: TGTGCCAGCAGCCCCCAGGGACTAGCGGCAAACTACGAGCAGTACTTC. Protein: CASSPQGLAANYEQYF.